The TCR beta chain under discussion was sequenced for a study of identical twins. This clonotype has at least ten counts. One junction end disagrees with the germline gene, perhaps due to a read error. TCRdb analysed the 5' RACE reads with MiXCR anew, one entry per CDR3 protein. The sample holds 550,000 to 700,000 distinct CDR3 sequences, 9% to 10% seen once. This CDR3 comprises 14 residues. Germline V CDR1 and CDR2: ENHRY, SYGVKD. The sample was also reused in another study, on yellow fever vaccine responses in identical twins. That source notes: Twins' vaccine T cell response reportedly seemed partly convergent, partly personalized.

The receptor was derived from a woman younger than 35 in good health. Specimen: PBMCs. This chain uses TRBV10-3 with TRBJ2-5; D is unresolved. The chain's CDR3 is CAISPGQLQEPQYF. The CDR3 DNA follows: TGTGCCATCAGCCCCGGCCAACTGCAAGAGCCCCAGTACTTC.